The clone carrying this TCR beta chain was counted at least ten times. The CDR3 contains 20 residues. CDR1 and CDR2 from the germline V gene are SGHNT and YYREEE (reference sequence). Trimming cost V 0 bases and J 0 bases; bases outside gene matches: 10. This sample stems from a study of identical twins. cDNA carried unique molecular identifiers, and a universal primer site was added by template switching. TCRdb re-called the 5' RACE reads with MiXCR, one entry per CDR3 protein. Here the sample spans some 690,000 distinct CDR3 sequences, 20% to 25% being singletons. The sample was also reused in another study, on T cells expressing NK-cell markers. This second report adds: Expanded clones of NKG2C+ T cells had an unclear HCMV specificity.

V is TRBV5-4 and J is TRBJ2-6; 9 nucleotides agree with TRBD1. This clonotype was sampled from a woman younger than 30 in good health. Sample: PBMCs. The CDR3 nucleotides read TGTGCCAGCAGCTTGGCCTGGTCGGGACAGGGATTCTCTGGGGCCAACGTCCTGACTTTC. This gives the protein CASSLAWSGQGFSGANVLTF.